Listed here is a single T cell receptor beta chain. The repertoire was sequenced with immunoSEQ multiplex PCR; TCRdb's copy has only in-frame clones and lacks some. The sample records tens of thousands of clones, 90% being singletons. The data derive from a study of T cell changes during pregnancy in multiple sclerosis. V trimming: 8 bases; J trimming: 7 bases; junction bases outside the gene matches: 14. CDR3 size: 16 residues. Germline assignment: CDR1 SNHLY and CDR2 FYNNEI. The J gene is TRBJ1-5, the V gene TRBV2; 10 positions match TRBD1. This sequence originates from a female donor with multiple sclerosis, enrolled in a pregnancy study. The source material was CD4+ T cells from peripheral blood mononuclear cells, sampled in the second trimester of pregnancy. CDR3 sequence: CASEDRGLRGRQPQHF. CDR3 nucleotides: TGTGCCAGCGAAGACAGGGGGCTAAGGGGCCGACAGCCCCAGCATTTT.